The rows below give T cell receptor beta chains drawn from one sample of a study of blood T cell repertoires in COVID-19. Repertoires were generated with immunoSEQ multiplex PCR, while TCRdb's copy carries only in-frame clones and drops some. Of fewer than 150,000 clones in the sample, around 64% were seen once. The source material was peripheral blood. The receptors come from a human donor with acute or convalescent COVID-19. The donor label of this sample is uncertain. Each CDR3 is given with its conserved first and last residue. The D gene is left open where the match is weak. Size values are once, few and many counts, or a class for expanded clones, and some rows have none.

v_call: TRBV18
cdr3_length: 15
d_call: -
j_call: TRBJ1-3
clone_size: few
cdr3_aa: CASSPPGAGGNTIYF

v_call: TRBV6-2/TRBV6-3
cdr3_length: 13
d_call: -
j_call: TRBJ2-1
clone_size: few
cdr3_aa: CASSDSSSNEQFF

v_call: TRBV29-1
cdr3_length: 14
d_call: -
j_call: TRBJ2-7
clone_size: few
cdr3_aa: CSVEDSVGRGEQYF

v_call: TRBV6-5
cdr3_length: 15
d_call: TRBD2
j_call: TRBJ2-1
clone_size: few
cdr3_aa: CASSKTSGGYNEQFF

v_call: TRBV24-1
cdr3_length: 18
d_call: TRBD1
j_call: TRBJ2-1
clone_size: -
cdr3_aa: CATSDSSPGQGRANEQFF

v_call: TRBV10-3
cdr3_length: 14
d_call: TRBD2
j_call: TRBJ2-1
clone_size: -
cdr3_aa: CASSGGASYNEQFF

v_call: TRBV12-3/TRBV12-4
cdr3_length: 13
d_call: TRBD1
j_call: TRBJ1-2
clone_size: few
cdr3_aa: CASRPGGVRGYTF

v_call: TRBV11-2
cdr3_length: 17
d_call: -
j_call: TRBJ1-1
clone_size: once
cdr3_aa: CASSLRVVNALNTEAFF

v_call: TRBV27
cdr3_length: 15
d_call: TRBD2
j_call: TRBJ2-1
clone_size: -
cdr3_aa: CASSLIAGGRNEQFF

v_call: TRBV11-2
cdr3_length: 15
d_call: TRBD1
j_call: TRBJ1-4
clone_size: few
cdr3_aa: CASSSTGGENEKLFF

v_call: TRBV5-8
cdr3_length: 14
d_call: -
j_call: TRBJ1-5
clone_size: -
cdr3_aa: CASSLGAENQPQHF

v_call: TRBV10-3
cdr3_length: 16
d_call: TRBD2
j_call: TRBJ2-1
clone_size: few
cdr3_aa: CAISDPGLAVYNEQFF

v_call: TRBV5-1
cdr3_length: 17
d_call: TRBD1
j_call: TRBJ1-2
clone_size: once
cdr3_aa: CASSFGDRSRSNYGYTF

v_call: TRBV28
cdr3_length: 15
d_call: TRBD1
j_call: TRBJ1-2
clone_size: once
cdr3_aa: CASSSSGQGAYGYTF

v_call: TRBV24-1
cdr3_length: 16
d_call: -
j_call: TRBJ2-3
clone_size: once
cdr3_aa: CATSDLTGSSTDTQYF

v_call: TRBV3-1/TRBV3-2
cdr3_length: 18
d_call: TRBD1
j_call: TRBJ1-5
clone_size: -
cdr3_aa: CASSQGTGRTYSNQPQHF

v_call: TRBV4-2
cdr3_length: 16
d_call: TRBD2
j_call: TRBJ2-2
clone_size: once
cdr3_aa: CASSRRTSGGAGELFF

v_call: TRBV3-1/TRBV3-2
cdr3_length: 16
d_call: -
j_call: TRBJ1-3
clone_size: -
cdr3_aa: CASSHRRLSSGNTIYF

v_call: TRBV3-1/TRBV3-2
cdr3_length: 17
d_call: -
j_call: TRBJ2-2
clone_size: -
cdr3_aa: CASSQNFRTGNVGELFF

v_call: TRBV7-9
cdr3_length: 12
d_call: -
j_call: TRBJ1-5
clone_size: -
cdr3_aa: CASSLTGGPQHF

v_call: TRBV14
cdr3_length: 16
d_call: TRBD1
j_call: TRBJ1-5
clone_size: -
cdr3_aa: CASSQVWTGGNQPQHF

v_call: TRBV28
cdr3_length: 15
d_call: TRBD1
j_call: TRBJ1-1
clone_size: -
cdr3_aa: CASSFRSDRATEAFF

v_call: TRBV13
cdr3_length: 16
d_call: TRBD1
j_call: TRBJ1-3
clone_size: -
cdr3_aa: CASSYGTGLSGNTIYF

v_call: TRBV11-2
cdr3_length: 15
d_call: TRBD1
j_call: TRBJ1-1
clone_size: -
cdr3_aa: CASSPRTGVNTEAFF

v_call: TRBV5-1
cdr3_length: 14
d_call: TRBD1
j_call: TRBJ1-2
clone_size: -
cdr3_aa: CASSPRTGFNGYTF

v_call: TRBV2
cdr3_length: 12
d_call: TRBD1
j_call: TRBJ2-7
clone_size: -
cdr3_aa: CASSGQGAKQYF

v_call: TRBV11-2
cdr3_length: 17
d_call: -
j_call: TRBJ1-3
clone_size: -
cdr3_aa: CASSSTGTLSSGNTIYF

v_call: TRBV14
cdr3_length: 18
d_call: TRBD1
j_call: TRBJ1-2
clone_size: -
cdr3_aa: CASSQVQGAASGSYGYTF

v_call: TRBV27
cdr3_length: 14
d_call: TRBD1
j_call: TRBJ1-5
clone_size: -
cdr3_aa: CASSNRGGNQPQHF

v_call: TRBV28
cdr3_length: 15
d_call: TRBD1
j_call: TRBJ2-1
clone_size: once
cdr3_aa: CASRKQGSSYNEQFF

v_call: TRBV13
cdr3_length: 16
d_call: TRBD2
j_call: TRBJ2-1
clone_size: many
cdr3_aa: CASSFIAGETYNEQFF

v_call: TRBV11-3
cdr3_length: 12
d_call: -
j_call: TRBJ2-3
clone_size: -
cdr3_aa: CASSLDLDTQYF

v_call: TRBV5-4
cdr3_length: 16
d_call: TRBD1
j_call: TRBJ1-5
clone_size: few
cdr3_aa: CASSLGGTGGVQPQHF

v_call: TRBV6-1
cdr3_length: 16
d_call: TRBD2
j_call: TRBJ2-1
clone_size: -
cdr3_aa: CASSGLGLAGYNEQFF

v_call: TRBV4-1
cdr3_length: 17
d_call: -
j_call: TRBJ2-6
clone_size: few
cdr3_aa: CASSQEPGSSGANVLTF

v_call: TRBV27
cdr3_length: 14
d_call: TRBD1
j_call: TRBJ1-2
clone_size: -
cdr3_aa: CASSFTGGRYGYTF

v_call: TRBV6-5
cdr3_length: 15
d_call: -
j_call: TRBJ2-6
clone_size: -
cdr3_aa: CASSLQNSGANVLTF

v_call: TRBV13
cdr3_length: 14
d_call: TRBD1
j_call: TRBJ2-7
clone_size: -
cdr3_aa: CASSFDRASYEQYF

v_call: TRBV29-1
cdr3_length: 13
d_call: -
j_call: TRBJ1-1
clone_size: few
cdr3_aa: CSVRDSVNTEAFF

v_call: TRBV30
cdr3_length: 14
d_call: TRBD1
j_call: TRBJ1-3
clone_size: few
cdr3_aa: CAWSGGDRGNTIYF

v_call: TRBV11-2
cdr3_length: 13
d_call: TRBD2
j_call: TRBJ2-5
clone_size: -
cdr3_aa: CASSSGLGETQYF

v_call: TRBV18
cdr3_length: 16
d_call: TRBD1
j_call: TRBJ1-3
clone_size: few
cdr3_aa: CASSPSGQGARNTIYF

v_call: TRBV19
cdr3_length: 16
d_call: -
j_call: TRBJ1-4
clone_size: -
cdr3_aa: CASSIAPGLLKEKLFF

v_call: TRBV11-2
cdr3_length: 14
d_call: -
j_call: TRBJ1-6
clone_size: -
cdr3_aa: CASSSQGGNSPLHF

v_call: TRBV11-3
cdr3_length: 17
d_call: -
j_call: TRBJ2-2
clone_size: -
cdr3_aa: CASSPGSRLINTGELFF

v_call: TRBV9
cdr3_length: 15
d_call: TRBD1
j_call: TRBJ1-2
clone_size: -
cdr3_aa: CASSVEGQSLYGYTF

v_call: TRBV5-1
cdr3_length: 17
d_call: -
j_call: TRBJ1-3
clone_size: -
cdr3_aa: CASSLAYGGSAGNTIYF

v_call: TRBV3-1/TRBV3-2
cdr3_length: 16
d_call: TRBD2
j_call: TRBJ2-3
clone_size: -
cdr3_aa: CASSQGTSGYTDTQYF

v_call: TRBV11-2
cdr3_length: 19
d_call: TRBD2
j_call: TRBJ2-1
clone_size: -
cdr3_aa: CASSLEASGGAKSYNEQFF

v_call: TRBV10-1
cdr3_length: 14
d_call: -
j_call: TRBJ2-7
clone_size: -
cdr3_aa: CASRNRSRIDEQYF

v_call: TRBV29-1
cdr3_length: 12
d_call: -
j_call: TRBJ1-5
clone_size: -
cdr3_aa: CSGGNSNQPQHF

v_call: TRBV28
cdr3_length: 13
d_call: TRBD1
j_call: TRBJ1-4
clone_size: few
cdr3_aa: CASSWTGDEKLFF

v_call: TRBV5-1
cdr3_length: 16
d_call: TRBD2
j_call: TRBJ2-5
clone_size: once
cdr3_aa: CASSLGLAGGQETQYF

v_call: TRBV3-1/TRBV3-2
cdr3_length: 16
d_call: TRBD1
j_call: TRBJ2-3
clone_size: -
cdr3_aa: CASSQRETGAADTQYF

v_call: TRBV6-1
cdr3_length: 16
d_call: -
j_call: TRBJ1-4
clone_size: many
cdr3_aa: CASSEVPDRSLEKLFF

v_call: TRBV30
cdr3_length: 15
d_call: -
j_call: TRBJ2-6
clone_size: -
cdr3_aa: CAWSRTGAGANVLTF

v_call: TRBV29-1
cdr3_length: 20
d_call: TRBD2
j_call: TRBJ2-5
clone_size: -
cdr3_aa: CSVESLGGLAGALNQETQYF

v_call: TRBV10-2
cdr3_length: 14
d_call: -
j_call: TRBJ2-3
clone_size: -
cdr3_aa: CASKRGAGADTQYF

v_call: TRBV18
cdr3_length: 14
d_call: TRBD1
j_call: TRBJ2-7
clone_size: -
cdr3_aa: CASIPPGQPYEQYF

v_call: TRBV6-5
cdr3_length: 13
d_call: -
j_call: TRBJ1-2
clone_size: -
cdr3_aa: CASSYAGRGGYTF